This T cell receptor (beta chain) came from a study of vaccination and CD4 T cells after COVID-19. Treatment: approximately 9-day PBMC culture with coronavirus spike peptide pools or control peptides (ViraFEST assay). This clonotype was observed a handful of times. What it recognizes is unknown. The CDR3 contains 15 residues. The trim removed 5 bases at V and 10 bases at J, leaving 11 bases unmatched. Germline V gives CDR1 SGHVS, CDR2 FQNEAQ. Sequencing of the DNA from cultured CD4+ T cells was carried out with the Oncomine TCR Beta short-read assay. TCRdb itself ran the PCR reads through MiXCR, one entry per CDR3 protein. The sample contains approximately 21,000 distinct CDR3 sequences, roughly 51% of which appear only once.

What was sequenced was CD4+ T cells from blood, cultured in vitro. The gene calls are TRBV7-8 and TRBJ2-1; 10 positions agree with TRBD2. This receptor was taken from a human donor who had recovered from COVID-19. The CDR3 spells CASSRPLAGGREQFF. CDR3 bases: TGTGCCAGCAGCCGCCCCTTAGCGGGAGGTAGAGAGCAGTTCTTC.